The rows below give T cell receptor beta chains drawn from one sample of a study of blood T cell repertoires in COVID-19. Using immunoSEQ multiplex PCR, the repertoire was profiled, and TCRdb retains in-frame clones only, with some absent. The table lists around 340,000 clones, about 83% of them singletons. Sequenced input: peripheral blood. These receptors were obtained from a young man with active or convalescent COVID-19. Both conserved end residues are part of each CDR3. The D gene is left open where the match is weak. Size is stated for part of the rows, as once, few or many counts, or as a class when the clone is expanded.

j_call clone_size v_call d_call cdr3_aa cdr3_nt
TRBJ2-7 - TRBV27 TRBD2 CASSGTSGITYEQYF TGTGCCAGCAGTGGGACTAGCGGGATAACCTACGAGCAGTACTTC
TRBJ2-2 - TRBV5-1 - CASSEQGSIGGELFF TGCGCCAGCAGCGAACAGGGATCAATTGGCGGGGAGCTGTTTTTT
TRBJ2-7 - TRBV27 - CASSQWRAGAHSYEQYF TGTGCCAGCAGCCAGTGGAGGGCGGGGGCCCACTCCTACGAGCAGTACTTC
TRBJ1-1 - TRBV19 - CASSMLGGPNTEAFF TGTGCCAGTAGTATGCTGGGGGGGCCAAACACTGAAGCTTTCTTT
TRBJ2-2 - TRBV19 TRBD1 CAVGDRLFTGELFF TGTGCCGTAGGGGACAGGTTGTTTACCGGGGAGCTGTTTTTT
TRBJ1-1 - TRBV6-2/TRBV6-3 - CASSPPPGRVRTEAFF TGTGCCAGCAGTCCCCCCCCCGGCAGGGTGAGAACTGAAGCTTTCTTT
TRBJ2-7 - TRBV10-3 TRBD2 CAISTQRGGYYEQYF TGTGCCATCAGTACGCAGCGGGGAGGCTACTACGAGCAGTACTTC
TRBJ2-3 - TRBV5-6 - CASSLRIQADTQYF TGTGCCAGCAGCTTGAGGATTCAGGCAGATACGCAGTATTTT
TRBJ2-7 - TRBV3-1/TRBV3-2 - CASSQHGGEIEPYEQYF TGTGCCAGCAGCCAACATGGTGGAGAAATTGAGCCCTACGAGCAGTACTTC
TRBJ2-2 - TRBV11-3 - CASSLAFLRDRGTGELFF TGTGCCAGCAGTCTCGCCTTCCTAAGAGATAGAGGCACCGGGGAGCTGTTTTTT
TRBJ1-4 - TRBV7-8 - CASQRWNEKLFF TGTGCCAGCCAACGGTGGAATGAAAAACTGTTTTTT
TRBJ1-2 few TRBV3-1/TRBV3-2 - CASSQGAGYTF TGTGCCAGCAGCCAAGGCGCAGGCTACACCTTC
TRBJ1-4 - TRBV7-3 - CASSELGGTNEKLFF TGTGCCAGCAGTGAACTAGGGGGAACTAATGAAAAACTGTTTTTT
TRBJ1-4 - TRBV4-1 - CASSQGALRTHYNEKLFF TGCGCCAGCAGCCAAGGGGCTCTTAGGACACATTACAATGAAAAACTGTTTTTT
TRBJ1-2 - TRBV5-6 - CASTRVSNYGYTF TGTGCCAGCACCAGGGTTAGTAACTATGGCTACACCTTC
TRBJ2-7 - TRBV6-2/TRBV6-3 TRBD1 CASSDDRDSYEQYF TGTGCCAGCAGTGACGACAGGGACTCCTACGAGCAGTACTTC
TRBJ1-1 - TRBV7-2 TRBD1 CASSPAAGDRGQAFF TGTGCCAGCAGCCCAGCGGCTGGGGACAGGGGGCAAGCTTTCTTT
TRBJ1-1 - TRBV6-6 TRBD1 CASRETHRGHGTEAFF TGTGCCAGCAGGGAGACGCACAGGGGGCACGGGACTGAAGCTTTCTTT
TRBJ2-1 - TRBV4-1 TRBD2 CASSQVGGLATEQFF TGCGCCAGCAGCCAAGTGGGGGGACTAGCGACTGAGCAGTTCTTC
TRBJ1-6 - TRBV21-1 - CASSSRRQGYSPLHF TGTGCCAGCAGCAGTCGGAGACAGGGTTATTCACCCCTCCACTTT
TRBJ2-5 - TRBV24-1 - CATSDLRRGETQYF TGTGCCACCAGTGATTTGCGTAGGGGTGAGACCCAGTACTTC
TRBJ2-5 - TRBV6-5 - CASRSGILQETQYF TGTGCCAGCAGGTCGGGGATCCTACAAGAGACCCAGTACTTC
TRBJ1-1 - TRBV2 TRBD1 CASRMTGGLGAFF TGTGCCAGCAGGATGACAGGGGGACTGGGAGCTTTCTTT
TRBJ2-7 - TRBV28 - CASSLYYEQYF TGTGCCAGCAGTCTTTATTACGAGCAGTACTTC